Following are 23 T cell receptor beta chains from one sample sequenced in a study of spatial heterogeneity in lung cancer. Time point specified: blood at routine non-recurrence follow-up after resection. TCRdb passed the 5' RACE reads through MiXCR, listing each CDR3 protein once. This table holds about 87,000 distinct CDR3 sequences, 15% to 20% found once. The sample consisted of PBMCs, taken at follow-up. The receptors were sampled from a male donor with early-stage non-small cell lung cancer.

This chain uses TRBV30 with TRBJ2-4; tentatively, D is TRBD2 (6 bases). Germline loops: CDR1 GTSNPN, CDR2 SVGIG (reference sequence). The V end was cut by 2 bases, the J end by 2 bases, with 13 bases between. CDR3 length: 15 amino acids. The CDR3 is CAWSLGGGTKNIQYF. The CDR3 bases are TGTGCCTGGAGTCTGGGGGGAGGTACCAAAAACATTCAGTACTTC.

This clonotype was detected only a few times. The rearrangement joins TRBV2 to TRBJ1-2; the D gene is possibly TRBD1 (6 bases). Germline V gene data show CDR1 as SNHLY and CDR2 as FYNNEI. The CDR3 has 11 residues. Trimming left V 9 bases short and J 8 bases short, with 13 bases between. CDR3 loop: CARLQGGGYTF. The CDR3, as DNA: TGTGCCAGGCTACAGGGAGGGGGCTACACCTTC. Full variable domain (remainder filled in from reference TRBV2 and TRBJ1-2): EPEVTQTPSHQVTQMGQEVILRCVPISNHLYFYWYRQILGQKVEFLVSFYNNEISEKSEIFDDQFSVERPDGSNFTLKIRSTKLEDSAMYFCARLQGGGYTFGSGTRLTVV.

The chain links TRBV12-3 or TRBV12-4 to TRBJ1-2; the D gene is possibly TRBD1 (5 bases). Trimming stripped 3 bases from V and 8 bases from J, with 10 bases between. The CDR3 is 12 residues long. CDR3 sequence reads: CASSLGGGGYTF. CDR3 in DNA: TGTGCCAGCAGTTTGGGGGGAGGCGGCTACACCTTC.

This chain's CDR3 is CATSAGRDEQYF. In DNA, the CDR3 is TGTGCCACCAGTGCCGGTCGGGACGAGCAGTACTTC. The gene calls are TRBV24-1 and TRBJ2-7; D ambiguous. V was cut by 5 bases and J by 5 bases, with 9 bases left in between. The CDR3 loop spans 12 amino acids. From germline, CDR1 is KGHDR and CDR2 SFDVKD.

This clonotype has more than one count but fewer than ten. The gene calls are TRBV3-1 and TRBJ1-2; no firm D call. This CDR3 is built from 13 residues. The germline V and J ends were trimmed by 0 bases and 7 bases, with 9 bases remaining between them. The germline V gene encodes CDR1 LGHDT and CDR2 YNNKEL (reference sequence). In DNA form, the CDR3 reads TGTGCCAGCAGCCAAGAAGGGATGCGTGGCTACACCTTC. Its translation: CASSQEGMRGYTF.

CDR3 in DNA: TGTGCCAGCAGTCGAACAGGGGTAACAAATGAAAAACTGTTTTTT. Protein: CASSRTGVTNEKLFF. This chain links TRBV7-9 with TRBJ1-4; the match to TRBD1 covers 7 bases. From germline, CDR1 is SEHNR and CDR2 FQNEAQ (reference sequence). CDR3 length equals 15 residues. V lost 6 bases, J lost 5 bases, and 9 bases stayed unmatched.

This clonotype was counted only a few times. V is TRBV7-9 and J is TRBJ2-3, with 9 bases lining up with TRBD2. CDR3 length equals 15 residues. V was clipped by 5 bases and J by 6 bases; unmatched bases: 9. The V gene's germline CDR1 is SEHNR and CDR2 FQNEAQ (reference sequence). The CDR3 bases are TGTGCCAGCAGCAACGCGGGAGGGCCTGGGGATACGCAGTATTTT. Translation: CASSNAGGPGDTQYF.

The chain has TRBV7-2 and TRBJ2-1; D unclear. This CDR3 is built from 16 residues. Germline-derived CDR1 and CDR2 are SGHTA and FQGNSA. The V and J ends lost 0 bases and 5 bases respectively, with 14 bases between them. DNA of the CDR3: TGTGCCAGCAGCTTAGCAGTCGGGCTTGGGCACAATGAGCAGTTCTTC. As protein: CASSLAVGLGHNEQFF.

Only a few counts were recorded for this clonotype. The chain recombines TRBV2 with TRBJ2-3; 8 nucleotides match TRBD1. The trim removed 1 base at V and 0 bases at J, leaving 3 bases unmatched. CDR3 length: 16 amino acids. CDR1 and CDR2 (germline): SNHLY, FYNNEI. Here the CDR3 reads CASSEGTGFSTDTQYF. Here the CDR3 DNA reads TGTGCCAGCAGTGAAGGGACAGGGTTTAGCACAGATACGCAGTATTTT.

The chain couples TRBV7-9 to TRBJ2-7, with D perhaps TRBD1 (5 bases). The germline V gene has CDR1 SEHNR and CDR2 FQNEAQ (reference sequence). The CDR3 is 13 residues long. The V end was cut by 4 bases, the J end by 3 bases, with 10 bases between. CDR3 loop: CASSSGNLYEQYV. CDR3 DNA sequence: TGTGCCAGCAGCTCAGGGAACCTCTACGAGCAGTACGTC.

This rearrangement joins TRBV11-3 to TRBJ2-2; D ambiguous. Germline V gene data show CDR1 as SGHNT and CDR2 as YENEEA. The length of the CDR3 is 14 residues. The V end was cut by 4 bases, the J end by 2 bases, with 8 bases between. CDR3 amino acids: CASSSSPNTGELFF. The CDR3 DNA reads TGTGCCAGCAGCTCCTCCCCAAACACCGGGGAGCTGTTTTTT. The full variable domain, rest sourced from reference TRBV11-3 and TRBJ2-2, is EAGVVQSPRYKIIEKKQPVAFWCNPISGHNTLYWYLQNLGQGPELLIRYENEEAVDDSQLPKDRFSAERLKGVDSTLKIQPAELGDSAVYLCASSSSPNTGELFFGEGSRLTVL.

This chain connects TRBV24-1 to TRBJ2-1, with a weak D call TRBD2 (5 bases). The V end was cut by 1 base, the J end by 0 bases, with 9 bases between. Germline values: CDR1 KGHDR, CDR2 SFDVKD. This CDR3 is 16 amino acids long. CDR3 bases: TGTGCCACCAGTGATTTCGGCGGGCCCTCCTACAATGAGCAGTTCTTC. Residues: CATSDFGGPSYNEQFF.

This clonotype came up a few times. The CDR3 loop is CASSFSHSGGTSYNEQFF. CDR3 DNA sequence: TGTGCCAGCAGCTTCTCCCATAGCGGGGGGACGTCCTACAATGAGCAGTTCTTC. The chain combines TRBV11-3 with TRBJ2-1; 10 bases are a match to TRBD2. The trim removed 3 bases at V and 1 base at J, leaving 9 bases unmatched. This CDR3 region has 18 residues. Germline CDR1 reads SGHNT; CDR2 reads YENEEA.

This clonotype was detected many times. The chain carries TRBV24-1 and TRBJ2-3, with a possible D match to TRBD2 (6 bases). This CDR3 spans 16 amino acids. CDR1 is KGHDR and CDR2 is SFDVKD in the germline V gene. The V end lost 6 bases, the J end lost 2 bases, and 17 bases lay between the germline ends. The CDR3 DNA is TGTGCCACCAGTTTCCGCACGGGGGATTCCACAGATACGCAGTATTTT. Protein product: CATSFRTGDSTDTQYF.

This clonotype turned up a few times. V usage is TRBV5-1 and J usage is TRBJ1-6; D might be TRBD1 (6 bases). Germline V gene lookup returns CDR1 SGHRS and CDR2 YFSETQ. This CDR3 has 14 amino acids. Trimming cost V 0 bases and J 11 bases, with 12 bases left between them. The CDR3 loop reads CASSLGQQGPPLHF. CDR3 DNA sequence: TGCGCCAGCAGCTTGGGACAACAGGGACCACCCCTCCACTTT.

The rearrangement links TRBV6-6 to TRBJ1-5; 8 nucleotides line up with TRBD1. The junction had 14 bases not matched to a gene; V was cut back by 0 bases and J by 1 base. The CDR3 consists of 20 residues. Per the germline V gene, CDR1 is MNHNY and CDR2 is SVGAGI (reference sequence). CDR3 sequence (DNA): TGTGCCAGCAGTTACTCAGGGGGTAAAACGACAGGGGAAAGCAATCAGCCCCAGCATTTT. This sequence encodes CASSYSGGKTTGESNQPQHF.

V and J are TRBV27 and TRBJ2-1, with 9 bases aligning to TRBD1. The CDR3 loop spans 16 amino acids. Germline CDR1 and CDR2: MNHEY and SMNVEV (reference sequence). V was clipped by 8 bases and J by 6 bases; unmatched bases: 14. The CDR3 nucleotides read TGTGCCAGCCGTCGCTCCGGGACAGGGAGGGCCAATGAGCAGTTCTTC. As protein: CASRRSGTGRANEQFF.

This clonotype was recorded once. This chain links TRBV6-5 with TRBJ1-2; D possibly corresponds to TRBD1 (5 bases). CDR1 and CDR2 (germline): MNHEY, SVGAGI. The CDR3 is 14 residues long. V dropped 6 bases and J dropped 4 bases, with 15 bases sitting between them. The CDR3 loop reads CASRPGSGAYGYTF. The CDR3, as DNA: TGTGCCAGCAGACCCGGATCCGGGGCCTATGGCTACACCTTC.

The sample holds a few counts of this clonotype. V gene TRBV4-1 combines with J gene TRBJ2-3; 7 nucleotides match TRBD2. Germline CDR1 and CDR2: MGHRA and YSYEKL. Unmatched junction bases numbered 8, after V lost 0 bases and J lost 8 bases. The CDR3 has 15 residues. CDR3 amino acids: CASSQDERLASTQYF. DNA for the CDR3: TGCGCCAGCAGCCAAGATGAAAGACTAGCTTCTACGCAGTATTTT.

This clonotype was counted a few times. The chain is built from TRBV7-9 and TRBJ2-7; D may be TRBD1 (6 bases). Germline V gives CDR1 SEHNR, CDR2 FQNEAQ (reference sequence). This CDR3 is built from 16 residues. Trimming took 4 bases from V and 0 from J, leaving 16 bases between them. CDR3 sequence (DNA): TGTGCCAGCAGCTACGCTGGGCAGGGGAACTCCTACGAGCAGTACTTC. Translating gives CASSYAGQGNSYEQYF.

The chain has TRBV6-6 and TRBJ2-3; TRBD1 matches 10 bases. The ends lost 6 bases at V and 6 bases at J; junction bases unmatched: 12. The CDR3 consists of 16 residues. The germline V gene encodes CDR1 MNHNY and CDR2 SVGAGI (reference sequence). The DNA of the CDR3 is TGTGCCAGCAGCTATTTGACAGGGGGCGCAGGGGATACGCAGTATTTT. Amino acids: CASSYLTGGAGDTQYF.

This chain uses TRBV29-1 with TRBJ2-1; D is ambiguous. Germline CDR1 and CDR2: SQVTM and ANQGSEA. The length of the CDR3 is 14 residues. V was cut by 6 bases and J by 2 bases, with 14 bases left in between. The CDR3 DNA follows: TGCAGCGTACATTCCGGATGGCCCTACAATGAGCAGTTCTTC. It is translated as CSVHSGWPYNEQFF.

Ten or more counts support this clonotype. This chain links TRBV12-3 or TRBV12-4 with TRBJ2-5; weak D call: TRBD2 (7 bases). V was cut by 0 bases and J by 5 bases, with 13 bases left in between. CDR3 size: 15 residues. CDR3: CASSLAGGAGETQYF. The CDR3 nucleotides are TGTGCCAGCAGTTTAGCAGGGGGGGCTGGTGAGACCCAGTACTTC.